This T cell receptor (beta chain) was recorded in a study of OX40 agonist ivuxolimab in advanced cancers. Study results and caveats: CD8+ T cells were the subset that, on average, had more expanded clones than CD4+.

Prior autoimmune disease or systemic immunosuppression barred patients. For this clone: The antigen is not known.

Clones were read by immunoSEQ multiplex PCR, and TCRdb kept only the in-frame ones, dropping some. The sample has tens of thousands of clones, approximately 88% seen once; the top ten hold 6% to 9.5%. The material sequenced was CD4+ or CD8+ T cells sorted from blood, taken in a trial of the OX40 agonist ivuxolimab. The TCR originated in an adult with an advanced solid tumor such as melanoma, head and neck, liver or kidney cancer.

CDR3 in amino acids: CASSVDEGGYNEQFF. CDR3 sequence (DNA): TGTGCCAGCAGCGTAGATGAGGGGGGCTACAATGAGCAGTTCTTC. The chain employs TRBV9 and TRBJ2-1, with D perhaps matching TRBD1 or TRBD2 (6 bases each). Germline V gene data show CDR1 as SGDLS and CDR2 as YYNGEE. Trimming removed 0 bases from V and 3 bases from J, with 10 bases in between. The CDR3 runs 15 residues.